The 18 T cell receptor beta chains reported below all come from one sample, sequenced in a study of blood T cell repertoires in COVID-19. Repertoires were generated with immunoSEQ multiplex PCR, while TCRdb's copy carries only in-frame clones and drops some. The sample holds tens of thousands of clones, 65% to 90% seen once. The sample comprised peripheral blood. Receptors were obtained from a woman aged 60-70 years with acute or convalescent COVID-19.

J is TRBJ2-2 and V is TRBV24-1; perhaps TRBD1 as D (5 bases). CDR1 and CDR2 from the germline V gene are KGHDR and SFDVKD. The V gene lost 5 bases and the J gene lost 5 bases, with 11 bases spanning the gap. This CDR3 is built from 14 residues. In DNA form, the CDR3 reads TGTGCCACCAGTGCCGCCAGGGAAACCGGGGAGCTGTTTTTT. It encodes CATSAARETGELFF.

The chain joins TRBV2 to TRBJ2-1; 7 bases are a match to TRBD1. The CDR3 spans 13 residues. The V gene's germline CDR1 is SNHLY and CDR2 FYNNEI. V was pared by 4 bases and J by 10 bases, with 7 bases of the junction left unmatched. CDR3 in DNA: TGTGCCAGCAGTGCCGGCAGGGGGTACGAGCAGTTCTTC. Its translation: CASSAGRGYEQFF.

CDR3 loop: CASSQRQGSGANVLTF. CDR3 sequence (DNA): TGTGCCAGCAGTCAGCGACAGGGGTCCGGGGCCAACGTCCTGACTTTC. J is TRBJ2-6 and V is TRBV27, with 8 bases matching TRBD1. Trimming took 5 bases from V and 4 from J; bases not matched to a gene: 7. The CDR3 consists of 16 residues. In germline, CDR1 is MNHEY, CDR2 SMNVEV (reference sequence).

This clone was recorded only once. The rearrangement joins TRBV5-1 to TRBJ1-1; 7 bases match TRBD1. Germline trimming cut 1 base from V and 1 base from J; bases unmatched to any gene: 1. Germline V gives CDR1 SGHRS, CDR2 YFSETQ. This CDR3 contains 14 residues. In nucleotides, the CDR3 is TGCGCCAGCAGCTTGAGACAGGGGAACACTGAAGCTTTCTTT. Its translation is CASSLRQGNTEAFF.

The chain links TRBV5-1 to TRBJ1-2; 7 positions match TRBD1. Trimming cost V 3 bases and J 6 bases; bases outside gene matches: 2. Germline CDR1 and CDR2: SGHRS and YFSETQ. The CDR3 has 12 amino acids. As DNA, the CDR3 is TGCGCCAGCAGCTGGGACAGCAATGGCTACACCTTC. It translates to CASSWDSNGYTF.

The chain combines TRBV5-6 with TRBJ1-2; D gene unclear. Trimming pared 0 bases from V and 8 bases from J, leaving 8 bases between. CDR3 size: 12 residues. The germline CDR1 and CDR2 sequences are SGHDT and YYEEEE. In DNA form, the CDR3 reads TGTGCCAGCAGCTTGGAACCGGGGGGCTACACCTTC. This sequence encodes CASSLEPGGYTF.

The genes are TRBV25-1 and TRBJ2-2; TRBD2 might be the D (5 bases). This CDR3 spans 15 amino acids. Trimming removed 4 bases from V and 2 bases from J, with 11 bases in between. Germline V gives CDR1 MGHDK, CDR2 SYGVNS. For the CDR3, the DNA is TGTGCCAGCAGTGGATTGGGAGCTAACACCGGGGAGCTGTTTTTT. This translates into CASSGLGANTGELFF.

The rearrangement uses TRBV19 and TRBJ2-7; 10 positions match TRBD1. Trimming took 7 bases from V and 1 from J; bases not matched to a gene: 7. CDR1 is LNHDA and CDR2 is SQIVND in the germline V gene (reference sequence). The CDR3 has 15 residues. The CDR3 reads CASTGGTGVSYEQYF. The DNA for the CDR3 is TGTGCCAGTACCGGAGGGACAGGGGTTTCCTACGAGCAGTACTTC.

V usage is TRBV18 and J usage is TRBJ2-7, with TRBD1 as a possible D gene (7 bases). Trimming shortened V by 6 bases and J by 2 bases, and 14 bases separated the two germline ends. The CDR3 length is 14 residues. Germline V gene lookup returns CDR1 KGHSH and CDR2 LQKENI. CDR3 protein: CASSGGTAAYEQYF. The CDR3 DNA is TGTGCCAGCTCGGGCGGGACAGCTGCCTACGAGCAGTACTTC.

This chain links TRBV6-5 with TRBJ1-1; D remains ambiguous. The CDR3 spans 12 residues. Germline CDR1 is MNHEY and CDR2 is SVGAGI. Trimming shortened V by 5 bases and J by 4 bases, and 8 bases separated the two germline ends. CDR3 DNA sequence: TGTGCCAGCAGTCAGTATGGCACTGAAGCTTTCTTT. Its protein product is CASSQYGTEAFF.

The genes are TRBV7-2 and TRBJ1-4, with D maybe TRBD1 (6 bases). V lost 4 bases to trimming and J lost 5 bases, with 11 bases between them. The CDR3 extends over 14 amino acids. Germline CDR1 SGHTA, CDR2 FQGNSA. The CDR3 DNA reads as TGTGCCAGCAGCTCCAGGGGCCCCAATGAAAAACTGTTTTTT. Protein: CASSSRGPNEKLFF.

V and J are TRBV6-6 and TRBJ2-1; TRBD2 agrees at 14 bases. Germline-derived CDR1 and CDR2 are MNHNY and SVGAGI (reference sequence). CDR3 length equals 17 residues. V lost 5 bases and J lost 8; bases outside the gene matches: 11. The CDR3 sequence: CASSPRTSGGSPYEQFF. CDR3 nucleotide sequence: TGTGCCAGCAGTCCCCGGACTAGCGGGGGGTCACCCTATGAGCAGTTCTTC.

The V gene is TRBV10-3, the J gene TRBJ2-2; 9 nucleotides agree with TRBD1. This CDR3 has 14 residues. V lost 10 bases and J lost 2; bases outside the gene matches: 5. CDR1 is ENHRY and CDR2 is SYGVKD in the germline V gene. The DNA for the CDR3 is TGTGCCAGCCAGGGACAGGGAAACACCGGGGAGCTGTTTTTT. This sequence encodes CASQGQGNTGELFF.

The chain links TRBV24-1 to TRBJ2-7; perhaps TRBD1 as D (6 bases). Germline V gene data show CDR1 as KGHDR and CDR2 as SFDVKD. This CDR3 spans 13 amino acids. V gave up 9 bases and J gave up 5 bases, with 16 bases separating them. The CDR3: CATGVVGADEQYF. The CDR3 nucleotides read TGTGCCACCGGGGTGGTGGGGGCCGACGAGCAGTACTTC.

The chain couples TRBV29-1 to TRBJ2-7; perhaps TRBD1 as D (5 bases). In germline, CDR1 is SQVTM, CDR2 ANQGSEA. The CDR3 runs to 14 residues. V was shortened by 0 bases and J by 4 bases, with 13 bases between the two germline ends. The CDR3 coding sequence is TGCAGCGTTGAAGATCCCCCAGGGTCATACGAGCAGTACTTC. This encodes CSVEDPPGSYEQYF.

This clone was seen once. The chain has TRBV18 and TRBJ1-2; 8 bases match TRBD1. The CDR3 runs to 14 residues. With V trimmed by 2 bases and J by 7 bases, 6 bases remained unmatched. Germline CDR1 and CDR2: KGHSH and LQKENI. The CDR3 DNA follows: TGTGCCAGCTCACCAGTGACAGGGGCCGGTGGCTACACCTTC. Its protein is CASSPVTGAGGYTF.

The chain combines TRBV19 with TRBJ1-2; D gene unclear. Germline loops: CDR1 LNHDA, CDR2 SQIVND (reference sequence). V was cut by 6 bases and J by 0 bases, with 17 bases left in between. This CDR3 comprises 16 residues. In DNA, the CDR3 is TGTGCCAGTAGCAATCGGGGTGTCGGGGCTAACTATGGCTACACCTTC. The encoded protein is CASSNRGVGANYGYTF.

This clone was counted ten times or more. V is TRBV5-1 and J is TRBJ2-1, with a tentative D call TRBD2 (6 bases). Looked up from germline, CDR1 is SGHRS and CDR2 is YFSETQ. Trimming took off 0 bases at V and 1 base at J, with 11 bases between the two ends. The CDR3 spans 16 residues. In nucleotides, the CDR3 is TGCGCCAGCAGCTTGGCCGCGGGACTTTCCTACAATGAGCAGTTCTTC. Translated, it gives CASSLAAGLSYNEQFF.